The next 26 T cell receptor beta chains were all read from a single sample in a study of cytomegalovirus exposure and HLA in healthy donors. PCR employed 60 Vbeta and 13 Jbeta primers. The table came from immunoSEQ multiplex PCR; TCRdb's copy has only in-frame clones and leaves some out. The sample has roughly 100,000 clones; roughly 71% are singletons. The sequenced sample was PBMCs. These receptors were taken from a male donor in good health and CMV-seropositive.

Regarding this clone: This sample also contains other DNA sequences that code for the same CDR3. The chain links TRBV5-1 to TRBJ1-3, with 9 bases identical to TRBD1. This CDR3 comprises 15 residues. Trimming cost V 0 bases and J 2 bases; bases outside gene matches: 0. CDR1 is SGHRS, CDR2 YFSETQ, per germline. CDR3 bases: TGCGCCAGCAGCTTGGACAGGGGGCCTGGAAACACCATATATTTT. As protein: CASSLDRGPGNTIYF. Using reference TRBV5-1 and TRBJ1-3 for the parts outside the CDR3, the full variable domain is KAGVTQTPRYLIKTRGQQVTLSCSPISGHRSVSWYQQTPGQGLQFLFEYFSETQRNKGNFPGRFSGRQFSNSRSEMNVSTLELGDSALYLCASSLDRGPGNTIYFGEGSWLTVV.

V gene TRBV19 combines with J gene TRBJ2-6; D remains unclear. The CDR3 consists of 17 residues. Trimming removed 3 bases from V and 4 bases from J, with 16 bases in between. Germline V CDR1 and CDR2: LNHDA, SQIVND (reference sequence). The CDR3 DNA is TGTGCCAGTAGTATTCGGCCAGGCGCAGACGGGGCCAACGTCCTGACTTTC. This encodes CASSIRPGADGANVLTF.

The rearrangement joins TRBV5-1 to TRBJ2-3, with TRBD2 matching over 10 bases. The CDR3 has 14 amino acids. The J segment lost 2 bases and the V segment lost 5 bases, leaving 2 bases of the junction unmatched. Germline V lookup: CDR1 SGHRS, CDR2 YFSETQ. Written as DNA, the CDR3 is TGCGCCAGCAGAGGACTAGCGGTCACAGATACGCAGTATTTT. Protein: CASRGLAVTDTQYF. The complete variable domain, with remaining parts taken from reference TRBV5-1 and TRBJ2-3, reads KAGVTQTPRYLIKTRGQQVTLSCSPISGHRSVSWYQQTPGQGLQFLFEYFSETQRNKGNFPGRFSGRQFSNSRSEMNVSTLELGDSALYLCASRGLAVTDTQYFGPGTRLTVL.

The chain joins TRBV30 to TRBJ2-5; TRBD2 matches at 8 bases. V lost 4 bases and J lost 5; bases outside the gene matches: 12. CDR3 length: 15 residues. Germline CDR1 GTSNPN, CDR2 SVGIG (reference sequence). CDR3 loop: CAWMSGVGGGETQYF. The DNA for the CDR3 is TGTGCCTGGATGAGTGGGGTTGGCGGGGGGGAGACCCAGTACTTC.

The chain joins TRBV27 to TRBJ1-2; TRBD1 matches at 8 bases. The CDR3 has 14 amino acids. V was clipped by 2 bases and J by 7 bases; unmatched bases: 6. Germline values: CDR1 MNHEY, CDR2 SMNVEV (reference sequence). CDR3 nucleotide sequence: TGTGCCAGCAGTTTAACGGACAGGGTTAGTGGCTACACCTTC. Protein product: CASSLTDRVSGYTF.

The chain has TRBV7-9 and TRBJ1-4; 8 bases fit TRBD1. In germline, CDR1 is SEHNR, CDR2 FQNEAQ (reference sequence). The CDR3 is made up of 17 amino acids. Losses at the gene ends were 6 bases for V and 2 bases for J; bases not matched to a gene: 11. The CDR3 spells CASRPPLRDRTNEKLFF. For the CDR3, the DNA is TGTGCCAGCAGGCCACCCCTCCGGGACAGGACTAATGAAAAACTGTTTTTT.

This clone was detected only a few times. The V and J genes are TRBV4-3 and TRBJ2-2; D ambiguous. V lost 0 bases and J lost 1, with 6 bases in between. Germline V lookup: CDR1 LGHNA, CDR2 YSLEER. This CDR3 is 15 amino acids long. The DNA for the CDR3 is TGCGCCAGCAGCCAAGACTTCCTGAACACCGGGGAGCTGTTTTTT. Protein: CASSQDFLNTGELFF.

V is TRBV28 and J is TRBJ2-3; TRBD1 agrees at 7 bases. Germline CDR1 and CDR2: MDHEN and SYDVKM. After removal of 2 bases from V and 4 bases from J, the junction contained 9 bases not matched to a gene. The CDR3 consists of 16 residues. The CDR3: CASSLTQGVTSDTQYF. DNA for the CDR3: TGTGCCAGCAGTTTAACCCAGGGGGTCACCTCAGATACGCAGTATTTT.

This clone was picked up a small number of times. The CDR3 nucleotides are TGTGCCAGCTCGCCCGGGACAGGGGACTATGGCTACACCTTC. This codes for CASSPGTGDYGYTF. The rearrangement links TRBV18 to TRBJ1-2; 10 nucleotides line up with TRBD1. Germline CDR1 is KGHSH and CDR2 is LQKENI. CDR3 length: 14 amino acids. Losses at the gene ends were 6 bases for V and 3 bases for J; bases not matched to a gene: 4.

This clone was observed a handful of times. This chain links TRBV7-9 with TRBJ2-7; 7 bases map to TRBD2. Losses at the gene ends were 3 bases for V and 2 bases for J; bases not matched to a gene: 1. The CDR3 extends over 13 amino acids. The germline V gene encodes CDR1 SEHNR and CDR2 FQNEAQ (reference sequence). CDR3 DNA sequence: TGTGCCAGCAGCTTCGCGGGGGCCTACGAGCAGTACTTC. Translation: CASSFAGAYEQYF. The complete variable domain, with remaining parts taken from reference TRBV7-9 and TRBJ2-7, reads DTGVSQNPRHKITKRGQNVTFRCDPISEHNRLYWYRQTLGQGPEFLTYFQNEAQLEKSRLLSDRFSAERPKGSFSTLEIQRTEQGDSAMYLCASSFAGAYEQYFGPGTRLTVT.

The V gene is TRBV28, the J gene TRBJ1-5; a possible D gene is TRBD1 (5 bases). The germline V and J ends were trimmed by 6 bases and 2 bases, with 20 bases remaining between them. The CDR3 is 17 amino acids. From germline, CDR1 is MDHEN and CDR2 SYDVKM. The CDR3 sequence: CASRKVQGGWGNQPQHF. CDR3 nucleotide sequence: TGTGCCAGCAGGAAGGTCCAGGGTGGGTGGGGCAATCAGCCCCAGCATTTT.

The chain employs TRBV10-1 and TRBJ2-5; D possibly corresponds to TRBD2 (6 bases). This CDR3 is 12 amino acids long. V was pared by 7 bases and J by 3 bases, with 9 bases between. Germline values: CDR1 WNHNN, CDR2 SYGVQD (reference sequence). CDR3 residues: CASTGGEETQYF. The DNA of the CDR3 is TGCGCCAGCACGGGCGGGGAAGAGACCCAGTACTTC.

The rearrangement uses TRBV9 and TRBJ1-4, with D unclear. Trimming shortened V by 3 bases and J by 7 bases, and 13 bases separated the two germline ends. Germline V gene data show CDR1 as SGDLS and CDR2 as YYNGEE. CDR3 size: 14 residues. CDR3: CASSGQVGSEKLFF. In DNA, the CDR3 is TGTGCCAGCAGCGGCCAGGTTGGGAGTGAAAAACTGTTTTTT.

The V call is TRBV18, the J call TRBJ2-7; D is perhaps TRBD1 (6 bases). Trimming pared 5 bases from V and 1 base from J, leaving 6 bases between. Per germline, CDR1 KGHSH and CDR2 LQKENI. The CDR3 consists of 12 residues. The CDR3 DNA follows: TGTGCCAGCTCAGACAGGTCCTACGAGCAGTACTTC. Residues: CASSDRSYEQYF. Looking up the rest from reference TRBV18 and TRBJ2-7 gives the full variable domain: NAGVMQNPRHLVRRRGQEARLRCSPMKGHSHVYWYRQLPEEGLKFMVYLQKENIIDESGMPKERFSAEFPKEGPSILRIQQVVRGDSAAYFCASSDRSYEQYFGPGTRLTVT.

V and J are TRBV11-3 and TRBJ2-1; 11 nucleotides align to TRBD2. Germline-derived CDR1 and CDR2 are SGHNT and YENEEA. The CDR3 extends over 14 amino acids. V lost 5 bases, J lost 7 bases, and 4 bases stayed unmatched. The CDR3 DNA reads TGTGCCAGCAGCGAACTAGCGGGAGTGAATGAGCAGTTCTTC. Its protein product is CASSELAGVNEQFF.

This sequence joins TRBV19 and TRBJ2-1; 8 positions agree with TRBD1. Germline V CDR1 and CDR2: LNHDA, SQIVND (reference sequence). The CDR3 totals 13 residues. The V and J ends lost 7 bases and 4 bases, in that order; junction bases with no gene match: 3. The CDR3 spells CASTGTGYNEQFF. The CDR3, as DNA: TGTGCCAGTACCGGGACAGGTTACAATGAGCAGTTCTTC.

V gene TRBV28 combines with J gene TRBJ1-1, with D possibly matching TRBD1 (6 bases). V lost 6 bases, J lost 1 base, and 15 bases lay in between. Germline assignment: CDR1 MDHEN and CDR2 SYDVKM. CDR3 length: 15 amino acids. CDR3 bases: TGTGCCAGCAGCTCGACAGGCGTGGGGAACACTGAAGCTTTCTTT. This codes for CASSSTGVGNTEAFF.

The J gene is TRBJ1-1, the V gene TRBV7-9, with D unclear. Deletions cut 0 bases from V and 2 bases from J, with 10 bases between. CDR1 and CDR2 from the germline V gene are SEHNR and FQNEAQ (reference sequence). The CDR3 sequence is 15 residues long. The CDR3 spells CASSLAAVLNTEAFF. CDR3 bases: TGTGCCAGCAGCTTAGCCGCGGTTTTAAACACTGAAGCTTTCTTT.

The rearrangement joins TRBV5-1 to TRBJ2-2; possibly TRBD1 for D (6 bases). Germline-derived CDR1 and CDR2 are SGHRS and YFSETQ. This CDR3 has 14 residues. V dropped 5 bases and J dropped 4 bases, with 12 bases sitting between them. The CDR3 reads CASRVTGSTGELFF. The CDR3 DNA sequence: TGCGCCAGCAGGGTAACAGGGTCCACCGGGGAGCTGTTTTTT.

The gene calls are TRBV5-1 and TRBJ2-2; a weak D match, TRBD1 (6 bases). The CDR3 runs 17 residues. V was pared by 2 bases and J by 6 bases, with 20 bases between. Per germline, CDR1 SGHRS and CDR2 YFSETQ. The CDR3 sequence: CASSFRTASPRAGELFF. CDR3 bases: TGCGCCAGCAGCTTTAGGACAGCCTCCCCAAGGGCCGGGGAGCTGTTTTTT.

V and J are TRBV7-6 and TRBJ1-3; 9 bases are a match to TRBD1. The trim removed 4 bases at V and 3 bases at J, leaving 7 bases unmatched. CDR1 is SGHVS, CDR2 FNYEAQ, per germline. The CDR3 length is 16 residues. CDR3 coding DNA: TGTGCCAGCAGCTCCAGACAGGGGGTAGATGGAAACACCATATATTTT. The encoded protein is CASSSRQGVDGNTIYF.

The J gene is TRBJ1-6, the V gene TRBV7-3; weak D call: TRBD1 (6 bases). With 5 bases removed from V and 3 bases from J, the gap between germline ends came to 17 bases. Germline V gives CDR1 SGHTA, CDR2 FQGTGA. This CDR3 contains 17 residues. DNA of the CDR3: TGTGCCAGCAGCGCCCGGGGGGCAGGGTTCTATAATTCACCCCTCCACTTT. Translating it yields CASSARGAGFYNSPLHF.

This chain links TRBV9 with TRBJ2-2, with 12 bases lining up with TRBD2. Per germline, CDR1 SGDLS and CDR2 YYNGEE. This CDR3 has 16 residues. V lost 5 bases, J lost 3 bases, and 5 bases stayed unmatched. In nucleotides, the CDR3 is TGTGCCAGCAGTCATAGACTAGCGGGAGACACCGGGGAGCTGTTTTTT. Residues: CASSHRLAGDTGELFF.

The chain combines TRBV4-3 with TRBJ2-5; 10 bases agree with TRBD2. The DNA end favors TRBJ2-7, so the J call may be wrong. Germline assignment: CDR1 LGHNA and CDR2 YSLEER. This CDR3 contains 15 residues. The CDR3 is CASSQIAGGTYEQYF. CDR3 nucleotide sequence: TGCGCCAGCAGCCAAATAGCGGGAGGAACCTACGAGCAGTACTTC.

This chain connects TRBV25-1 to TRBJ2-6, with 9 positions matching TRBD1. The CDR3 is 16 residues long. The trim removed 3 bases at V and 2 bases at J, leaving 2 bases unmatched. The germline V gene encodes CDR1 MGHDK and CDR2 SYGVNS. Here the CDR3 DNA reads TGTGCCAGCAGTGATAGACAGGGGGCTGGGGCCAACGTCCTGACTTTC. Protein sequence: CASSDRQGAGANVLTF. Drawing the rest from reference TRBV25-1 and TRBJ2-6, the complete variable domain is EADIYQTPRYLVIGTGKKITLECSQTMGHDKMYWYQQDPGMELHLIHYSYGVNSTEKGDLSSESTVSRIRTEHFPLTLESARPSHTSQYLCASSDRQGAGANVLTFGAGSRLTVL.

This chain connects TRBV13 to TRBJ2-7, with 12 bases matching TRBD2. Germline V gene data show CDR1 as PRHDT and CDR2 as FYEKMQ (reference sequence). This CDR3 is 16 amino acids long. J lost 6 bases, V lost 1 base, and 7 bases had no gene match. The CDR3 loop reads CASSLDASGRAGEQYF. For the CDR3, the DNA is TGTGCCAGCAGCTTAGACGCTAGCGGGAGGGCAGGCGAGCAGTACTTC.